This T cell receptor (beta chain) was sequenced for a study of long-term antiretroviral therapy in people with HIV. General observations from the study: Post-treatment diversity went higher with ART but stayed below transplant donor controls.

The CDR3 covers 14 residues. At the survey level, the v3.0 immunoSEQ assay was run. Sequencing was intended to reach roughly 40,000-50,000 T-cell genomes per sample. Sequencing was performed with immunoSEQ multiplex PCR; in TCRdb, only in-frame clones are kept and a portion is missing. Among several thousand clones listed, about 78% were seen once. A note on this clone: What it binds is unknown.

The specimen was unsorted PBMCs, collected 0.4 years before starting antiretroviral therapy. This TCR came from a man aged 30 to 45 with HIV. The V call is TRBV21-1, the J call TRBJ1-2. TRBV21-1 is flagged as a pseudogene. The CDR3 reads CASSSGGLNYGYTF. As DNA, the CDR3 is TGTGCCAGCAGCAGCGGGGGTTTGAACTATGGCTACACCTTC.